This T cell receptor (beta chain) derives from a study of blood T cell repertoires in COVID-19. Across the whole study: Samples representing acute and convalescent COVID-19 were sourced from the United States, Italy and Spain. Sample material is recorded as cDNA or gDNA derived from T cells, B-cell-depleted T cells, or PBMCs.

In the original processing: It was from reference gene primer amplification that nucleated cell counts were estimated. Some clones are missing from TCRdb's copy, which holds only in-frame ones; the method was immunoSEQ multiplex PCR. That table furnishes V, J and clone size, whereas the DNA furnished D and trimming. The sample contains about 140,000 clones, over 80% of which appear only once. With 4 bases clipped from V and 5 bases from J, the junction kept 1 base outside the gene matches. This CDR3 has 12 residues. Germline V gene lookup returns CDR1 MNHEY and CDR2 SVGEGT. Patients of the Seattle cohort, enrolled during active infection, were followed longitudinally.

The sequencing sample was made of peripheral blood. The receptor's source is a young man with COVID-19, enrolled during active disease. V and J are TRBV6-2 or TRBV6-3 and TRBJ1-2; 7 positions agree with TRBD1. As DNA, the CDR3 is TGTGCCAGCAGTTCAGGGGGTTATGGCTACACCTTC. Protein product: CASSSGGYGYTF.